A single sample is the source of the 25 T cell receptor beta chains below, sequenced in a study of T cells in Graves' hyperthyroidism and ophthalmopathy. The investigators amplified TCR beta CDR3 regions from RNA transcripts. The HTBI set primed first-round TCR CDR3 RT-PCR. TCRdb reanalysed the multiplex PCR reads using MiXCR and keeps one entry per CDR3 protein. Among 450,000 to 600,000 distinct CDR3 sequences listed, roughly 15% were seen once. Sequences were obtained from blood. The receptors originated from a woman between 40 and 50 years old with Graves' hyperthyroidism.

Concerning this clonotype itself: Possible read error: a much larger clone is one base away. The chain joins TRBV7-3 to TRBJ2-5; 7 nucleotides align to TRBD1. Germline lookup yields CDR1 SGHTA and CDR2 FQGTGA. The CDR3 contains 15 residues. CDR3 residues: CASSLTGTLQGTQYF. The CDR3 DNA follows: TGTGCCAGCAGCTTGACAGGGACATTACAAGGGACCCAGTACTTC. The full variable domain, with the rest looked up from reference TRBV7-3 and TRBJ2-5, is GAGVSQTPSNKVTEKGKYVELRCDPISGHTALYWYRQSLGQGPEFLIYFQGTGAADDSGLPNDRFFAVRPEGSVSTLKIQRTERGDSAVYLCASSLTGTLQGTQYFGPGTRLLVL.

This clonotype appeared a few times. The chain has TRBV7-9 and TRBJ2-2; tentatively, D is TRBD1 or TRBD2 (5 bases each). V was trimmed by 1 base and J by 5 bases, leaving 11 bases between them. Germline lookup yields CDR1 SEHNR and CDR2 FQNEAQ (reference sequence). CDR3 length equals 15 residues. The CDR3 DNA reads TGTGCCAGCAGCTTAGGTGGGGGATGGACCGGGGAGCTGTTTTTT. Translated, it gives CASSLGGGWTGELFF.

At least ten counts were recorded for this clonotype. The chain combines TRBV20-1 with TRBJ2-5; the match to TRBD2 covers 13 bases. The CDR3 totals 14 residues. V dropped 4 bases and J dropped 5; count of bases not matched to a gene: 4. Germline CDR1 DFQATT, CDR2 SNEGSKA (reference sequence). CDR3 nucleotides: TGCAGTGCTATCCGGGGACTAGCGGGGGAGACCCAGTACTTC. Protein: CSAIRGLAGETQYF.

This clonotype was counted ten times or more. The chain uses TRBV20-1 and TRBJ2-7; possibly TRBD1 or TRBD2 for D (6 bases each). Germline V gives CDR1 DFQATT, CDR2 SNEGSKA (reference sequence). The CDR3 consists of 12 residues. V lost 6 bases, J lost 2 bases, and 11 bases lay in between. CDR3 sequence: CSAPGAPYEQYF. CDR3 DNA: TGCAGTGCCCCGGGGGCCCCCTACGAGCAGTACTTC.

This clonotype was found many times. The chain employs TRBV3-1 and TRBJ2-3; TRBD2 aligns across 11 bases. The CDR3 is 15 residues long. The germline V gene encodes CDR1 LGHDT and CDR2 YNNKEL (reference sequence). J was trimmed by 2 bases and V by 3 bases; bases with no gene match: 1. CDR3 sequence (DNA): TGTGCCAGCAGCCAGGGACTAGCGGTCACAGATACGCAGTATTTT. Protein product: CASSQGLAVTDTQYF.

The chain has TRBV6-1 and TRBJ1-4; 7 bases are a match to TRBD1. V shed 6 bases, J shed 6 bases, and the junction held 7 bases outside the gene matches. The CDR3 is made up of 14 amino acids. From germline, CDR1 is MNHNS and CDR2 SASEGT. The CDR3 DNA is TGTGCCAGCAGGCGGGGACAGCTCGATGAAAAACTGTTTTTT. Protein product: CASRRGQLDEKLFF.

The DNA for the CDR3 is TGTGCCACCAACGGGACAGGACACAATCAGCCCCAGCATTTT. It encodes CATNGTGHNQPQHF. The chain joins TRBV24-1 to TRBJ1-5; 8 bases line up with TRBD1. CDR3 length: 14 amino acids. The trim removed 8 bases at V and 3 bases at J, leaving 5 bases unmatched. Germline V CDR1 and CDR2: KGHDR, SFDVKD.

The chain has TRBV4-2 and TRBJ2-2; D is possibly TRBD2 (6 bases). Germline loops: CDR1 LGHNA, CDR2 YNFKEQ. V shed 8 bases and J shed 0 bases, with 10 bases lying between them. The CDR3 runs 14 residues. This CDR3 reads CASRTNANTGELFF. CDR3 coding DNA: TGTGCCAGCCGGACTAACGCGAACACCGGGGAGCTGTTTTTT.

The sample holds many counts of this clonotype. V usage is TRBV11-2 and J usage is TRBJ2-2, with TRBD2 as a possible D gene (6 bases). CDR1 and CDR2 (germline): SGHAT, FQNNGV. CDR3 length: 14 residues. V lost 8 bases and J 0 bases, leaving 10 bases between the germline ends. CDR3 sequence: CASGIAANTGELFF. In DNA, the CDR3 is TGTGCCAGCGGTATAGCGGCGAACACCGGGGAGCTGTTTTTT.

The table lists this clonotype with many counts. This chain uses TRBV11-2 with TRBJ1-2, with TRBD1 matching 12 bases. The CDR3 runs to 15 residues. The V segment lost 3 bases and the J segment 8 bases; nucleotides outside the gene matches: 7. Germline V gene lookup returns CDR1 SGHAT and CDR2 FQNNGV. The DNA for the CDR3 is TGTGCCAGCAGCTTTTACGGGACAGGGGGCGTCGGCTACACCTTC. Its translation is CASSFYGTGGVGYTF.

This clonotype was counted at least ten times. This sequence joins TRBV28 and TRBJ1-2; no definite D call. The CDR3 is made up of 16 amino acids. V was shortened by 5 bases and J by 0 bases, with 16 bases between the two germline ends. CDR1 is MDHEN and CDR2 is SYDVKM in the germline V gene. The CDR3 sequence is CASSTTRALANYGYTF. The CDR3 DNA sequence: TGTGCCAGCAGTACCACCCGGGCCTTAGCTAACTATGGCTACACCTTC.

The chain combines TRBV27 with TRBJ2-7, with D perhaps TRBD2 (5 bases). Germline values: CDR1 MNHEY, CDR2 SMNVEV (reference sequence). The V gene lost 0 bases and the J gene lost 6 bases, with 9 bases spanning the gap. CDR3 length equals 13 residues. The CDR3 DNA follows: TGTGCCAGCAGTTTATCGAGGGATTGCGAGCAGTACTTC. Its translation is CASSLSRDCEQYF.

This clonotype was observed at least ten times. CDR3 sequence reads: CASSLMTLGETQYF. CDR3 DNA: TGTGCCAGCAGCTTAATGACCCTGGGGGAGACCCAGTACTTC. This chain links TRBV7-8 with TRBJ2-5; no firm D call. This CDR3 has 14 residues. V shed 2 bases and J shed 5 bases, with 12 bases lying between them. Germline-derived CDR1 and CDR2 are SGHVS and FQNEAQ.

This clonotype was detected only a few times. The genes are TRBV27 and TRBJ2-7, with 8 bases aligning to TRBD2. The V and J ends lost 6 bases and 4 bases, in that order; junction bases with no gene match: 14. CDR3 length: 16 amino acids. CDR1 MNHEY and CDR2 SMNVEV come from the germline V gene (reference sequence). The CDR3: CASSIGPRTSMYEQYF. The CDR3 nucleotides are TGTGCCAGCAGCATCGGGCCTAGGACTAGCATGTACGAGCAGTACTTC.

This clonotype was found a few times. The chain has TRBV5-1 and TRBJ2-7, with D perhaps TRBD2 (6 bases). The germline V gene has CDR1 SGHRS and CDR2 YFSETQ. The CDR3 sequence is 16 residues long. V lost 2 bases, J lost 3 bases, and 18 bases lay in between. The CDR3 loop reads CASSLAAGTRHYEQYF. CDR3 coding DNA: TGCGCCAGCAGCTTAGCCGCGGGGACTCGACACTACGAGCAGTACTTC.

This clonotype has a handful of counts. The genes are TRBV20-1 and TRBJ2-1, with 8 bases matching TRBD2. Germline V gives CDR1 DFQATT, CDR2 SNEGSKA (reference sequence). The ends lost 6 bases at V and 1 base at J; junction bases unmatched: 11. The CDR3 is made up of 16 amino acids. Written as DNA, the CDR3 is TGCAGTGCGAATGAAAAGCGGGAGTGGTCCTACAATGAGCAGTTCTTC. Protein product: CSANEKREWSYNEQFF.

This clonotype was recorded at least ten times. The chain has TRBV24-1 and TRBJ2-2, with unresolved D. The CDR3 runs 16 residues. The V gene's germline CDR1 is KGHDR and CDR2 SFDVKD. Deletions cut 2 bases from V and 0 bases from J, with 9 bases between. CDR3 amino acids: CATSDSAAANTGELFF. The CDR3, as DNA: TGTGCCACCAGTGATTCTGCAGCCGCGAACACCGGGGAGCTGTTTTTT.

This clonotype showed up many times. The J gene is TRBJ2-5, the V gene TRBV2; 7 positions agree with TRBD2. Looked up from germline, CDR1 is SNHLY and CDR2 is FYNNEI. The CDR3 extends over 14 amino acids. V was clipped by 6 bases and J by 7 bases; unmatched bases: 11. The CDR3 nucleotides are TGTGCCAGCAGAGTCGGCAGTTCGGGGGGGACCCAGTACTTC. Translating it yields CASRVGSSGGTQYF.

This chain uses TRBV6-1 with TRBJ2-2; D is unclear. This CDR3 comprises 14 residues. CDR1 is MNHNS, CDR2 SASEGT, per germline. V was shortened by 3 bases and J by 6 bases, with 11 bases between the two germline ends. The CDR3 bases are TGTGCCAGCAGTGAGGATGCAGGACCCGGGGAGCTGTTTTTT. Protein sequence: CASSEDAGPGELFF.

This clonotype occurred many times. At one of its ends the junction is not consistent with the germline gene, which may arise from a read error. The CDR3 nucleotides read TGTGCTAGCACATCCGGGACTATATTCTACGAGCAGTACTTC. Translation: CASTSGTIFYEQYF. The rearrangement uses TRBV7-7 and TRBJ2-7, with TRBD2 matching 7 bases. This CDR3 contains 14 residues. The V gene's germline CDR1 is SSHAT and CDR2 FNYEAQ (reference sequence).

This clonotype was seen ten or more times. This chain uses TRBV20-1 with TRBJ2-3; unclear D gene. This CDR3 has 15 residues. Germline assignment: CDR1 DFQATT and CDR2 SNEGSKA (reference sequence). Trimming removed 5 bases from V and 2 bases from J, with 17 bases in between. The CDR3 DNA follows: TGCAGTGCTTATAGGGTTAGTGGGCTCACAGATACGCAGTATTTT. It codes for CSAYRVSGLTDTQYF.

This clonotype was observed many times. V usage is TRBV30 and J usage is TRBJ2-5; 7 bases are shared with TRBD2. Germline CDR1 GTSNPN, CDR2 SVGIG (reference sequence). CDR3 length equals 12 residues. J was trimmed by 5 bases and V by 6 bases; bases with no gene match: 6. CDR3 residues: CACLRELETQYF. The CDR3 DNA reads as TGTGCCTGCTTGCGGGAGTTGGAGACCCAGTACTTC.

This rearrangement joins TRBV10-2 to TRBJ2-1, with D unresolved. V was cut by 6 bases and J by 4 bases, with 7 bases left in between. The CDR3 is made up of 12 amino acids. Germline V gene sequence: CDR1 WSHSY, CDR2 SAAADI. Written as DNA, the CDR3 is TGCGCCAGCAGACAGACTTACAATGAGCAGTTCTTC. Protein: CASRQTYNEQFF.

This clonotype came up a few times. The chain joins TRBV7-9 to TRBJ1-5, with a tentative D call TRBD1 (5 bases). There are 14 residues in the CDR3. The V end was cut by 1 base, the J end by 7 bases, with 11 bases between. Per germline, CDR1 SEHNR and CDR2 FQNEAQ (reference sequence). The CDR3 reads CASSLGPGNQPQHF. The CDR3 DNA follows: TGTGCCAGCAGCTTAGGTCCAGGGAACCAGCCCCAGCATTTT. The whole variable domain, remainder taken from reference TRBV7-9 and TRBJ1-5, is DTGVSQNPRHKITKRGQNVTFRCDPISEHNRLYWYRQTLGQGPEFLTYFQNEAQLEKSRLLSDRFSAERPKGSFSTLEIQRTEQGDSAMYLCASSLGPGNQPQHFGDGTRLSIL.

This clonotype has at least ten counts. V is TRBV28 and J is TRBJ2-5; no clear D gene. V shed 6 bases and J shed 5 bases, with 16 bases lying between them. Germline V gives CDR1 MDHEN, CDR2 SYDVKM. The CDR3 loop spans 14 amino acids. The CDR3 protein is CASRLQAPLETQYF. The DNA of the CDR3 is TGTGCCAGCAGGTTGCAGGCCCCCTTGGAGACCCAGTACTTC. Full variable domain (outside the CDR3, taken from reference TRBV28 and TRBJ2-5): DVKVTQSSRYLVKRTGEKVFLECVQDMDHENMFWYRQDPGLGLRLIYFSYDVKMKEKGDIPEGYSVSREKKERFSLILESASTNQTSMYLCASRLQAPLETQYFGPGTRLLVL.